The entry below gives a single T cell receptor (beta chain) sequence along with its context. The data stem from a study of blood T cell repertoires in COVID-19. The overall study: Material from acute and convalescent COVID-19 was sourced from the United States, Italy and Spain. In each case, the material was cDNA or gDNA derived from T cells, B-cell-depleted T cells, or PBMCs.

This CDR3 is 13 amino acids long. Per germline, CDR1 LGHDT and CDR2 YNNKEL (reference sequence). V was shortened by 4 bases and J by 2 bases, with 8 bases between the two germline ends. In the study's own analysis: Reference gene primers were amplified, and this amplification served to estimate nucleated cell counts. Clones were read by immunoSEQ multiplex PCR, and TCRdb kept only the in-frame ones, dropping some. The V and J calls and clone size are taken from that table; D and trimming were inferred from the DNA. The sample yields roughly 80,000 clones, more than 80% seen once. This receptor was identified in a woman older than 75 with acute or convalescent COVID-19. The rearrangement uses TRBV3-1 (or the pseudogene TRBV3-2) and TRBJ2-5, with D hard to call. Material: peripheral blood. The CDR3 spells CASSPKPQETQYF. For the CDR3, the DNA is TGTGCCAGCAGCCCCAAGCCTCAAGAGACCCAGTACTTC.